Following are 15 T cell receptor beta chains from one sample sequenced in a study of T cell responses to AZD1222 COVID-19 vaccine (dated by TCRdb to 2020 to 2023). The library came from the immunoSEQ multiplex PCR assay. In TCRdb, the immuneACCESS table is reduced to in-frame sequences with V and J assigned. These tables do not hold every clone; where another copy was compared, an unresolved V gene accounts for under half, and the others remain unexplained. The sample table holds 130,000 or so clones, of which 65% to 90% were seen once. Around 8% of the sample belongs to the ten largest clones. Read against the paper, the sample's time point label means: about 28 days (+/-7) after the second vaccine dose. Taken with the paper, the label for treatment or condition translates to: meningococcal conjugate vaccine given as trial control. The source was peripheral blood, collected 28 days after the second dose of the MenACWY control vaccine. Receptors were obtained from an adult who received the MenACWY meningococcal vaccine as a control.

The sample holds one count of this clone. As DNA, the CDR3 is TGCGCCAGCAGCCCCTGGGAGGGTCGTAATTCACCCCTCCACTTT. Protein product: CASSPWEGRNSPLHF. This rearrangement joins TRBV5-1 to TRBJ1-6; D not certain. Trimming took off 4 bases at V and 6 bases at J, with 14 bases between the two ends. CDR1 and CDR2 (germline): SGHRS, YFSETQ. This CDR3 is 15 amino acids long.

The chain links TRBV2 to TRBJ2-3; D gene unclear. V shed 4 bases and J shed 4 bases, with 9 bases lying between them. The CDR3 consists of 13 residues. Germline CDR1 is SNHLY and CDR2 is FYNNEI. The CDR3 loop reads CASSADSADTQYF. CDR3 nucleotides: TGTGCCAGCAGTGCAGACTCTGCAGATACGCAGTATTTT. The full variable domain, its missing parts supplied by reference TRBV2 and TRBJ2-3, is EPEVTQTPSHQVTQMGQEVILRCVPISNHLYFYWYRQILGQKVEFLVSFYNNEISEKSEIFDDQFSVERPDGSNFTLKIRSTKLEDSAMYFCASSADSADTQYFGPGTRLTVL.

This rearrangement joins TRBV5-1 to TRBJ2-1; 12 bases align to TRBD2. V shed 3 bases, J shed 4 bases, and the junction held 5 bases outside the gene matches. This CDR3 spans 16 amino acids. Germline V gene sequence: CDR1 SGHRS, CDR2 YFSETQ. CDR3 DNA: TGCGCCAGCAGCTGGGGACTAGCGGGTGCGTACAATGAGCAGTTCTTC. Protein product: CASSWGLAGAYNEQFF.

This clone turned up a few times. The CDR3 DNA sequence: TGTGCCAGCAGCTTCGCTATAGGGGAGGGTAATTCACCCCTCCACTTT. Its protein product is CASSFAIGEGNSPLHF. V usage is TRBV7-9 and J usage is TRBJ1-6; tentative D call: TRBD1 (5 bases). The V end was cut by 3 bases, the J end by 6 bases, with 15 bases between. The germline CDR1 and CDR2 sequences are SEHNR and FQNEAQ (reference sequence). The CDR3 runs to 16 residues.

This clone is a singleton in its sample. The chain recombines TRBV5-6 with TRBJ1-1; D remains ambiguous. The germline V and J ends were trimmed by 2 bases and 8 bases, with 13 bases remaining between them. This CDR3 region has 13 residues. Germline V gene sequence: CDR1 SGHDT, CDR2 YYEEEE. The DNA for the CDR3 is TGTGCCAGCAGCTTACCTGCAGATCTAGAAGCTTTCTTT. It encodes CASSLPADLEAFF. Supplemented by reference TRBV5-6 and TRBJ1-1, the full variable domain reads DAGVTQSPTHLIKTRGQQVTLRCSPKSGHDTVSWYQQALGQGPQFIFQYYEEEERQRGNFPDRFSGHQFPNYSSELNVNALLLGDSALYLCASSLPADLEAFFGQGTRLTVV.

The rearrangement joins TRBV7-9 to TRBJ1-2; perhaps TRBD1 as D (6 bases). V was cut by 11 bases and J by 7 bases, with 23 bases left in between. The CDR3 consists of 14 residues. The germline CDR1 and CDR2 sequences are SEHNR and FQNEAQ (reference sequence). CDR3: CASRGGPQLAGYTF. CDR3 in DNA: TGTGCCTCCCGAGGGGGGCCCCAGCTGGCTGGCTACACCTTC.

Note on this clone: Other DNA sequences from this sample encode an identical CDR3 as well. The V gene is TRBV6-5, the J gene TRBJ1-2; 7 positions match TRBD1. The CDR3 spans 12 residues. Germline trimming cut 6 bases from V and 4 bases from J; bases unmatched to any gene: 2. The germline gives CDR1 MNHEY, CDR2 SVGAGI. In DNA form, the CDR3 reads TGTGCCAGCAGGACAGGGTCCTATGGCTACACCTTC. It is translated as CASRTGSYGYTF.

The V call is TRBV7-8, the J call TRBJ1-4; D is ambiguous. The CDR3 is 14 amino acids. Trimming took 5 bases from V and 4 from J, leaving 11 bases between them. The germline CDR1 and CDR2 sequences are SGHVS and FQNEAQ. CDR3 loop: CASSPGQLNEKLFF. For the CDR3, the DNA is TGTGCCAGCAGCCCTGGGCAGCTTAATGAAAAACTGTTTTTT.

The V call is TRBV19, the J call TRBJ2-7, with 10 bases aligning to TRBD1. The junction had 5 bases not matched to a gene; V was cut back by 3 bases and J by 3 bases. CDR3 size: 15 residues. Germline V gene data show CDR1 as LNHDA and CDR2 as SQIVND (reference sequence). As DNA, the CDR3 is TGTGCCAGTAGTATCCGGACAGGGGGGAACTACGAGCAGTACTTC. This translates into CASSIRTGGNYEQYF.

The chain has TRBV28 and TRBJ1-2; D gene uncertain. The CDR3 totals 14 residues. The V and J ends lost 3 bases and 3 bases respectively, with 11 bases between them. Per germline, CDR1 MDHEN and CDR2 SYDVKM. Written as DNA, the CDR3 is TGTGCCAGCAGTTTTCGGCAGGTTCACTATGGCTACACCTTC. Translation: CASSFRQVHYGYTF.

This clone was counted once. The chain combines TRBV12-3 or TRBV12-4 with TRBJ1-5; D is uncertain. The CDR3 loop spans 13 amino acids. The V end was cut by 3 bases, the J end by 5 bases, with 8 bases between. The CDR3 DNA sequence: TGTGCCAGCAGTTTTAGGTGGCATCAGCCCCAGCATTTT. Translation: CASSFRWHQPQHF.

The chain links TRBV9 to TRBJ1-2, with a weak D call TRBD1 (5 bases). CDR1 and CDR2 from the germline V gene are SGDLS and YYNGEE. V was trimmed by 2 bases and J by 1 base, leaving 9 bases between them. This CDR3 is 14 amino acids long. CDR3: CASSVDRLNYGYTF. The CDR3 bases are TGTGCCAGCAGCGTTGACAGACTTAACTATGGCTACACCTTC.

The CDR3 sequence: CASSQGRLVEADTQYF. The CDR3 bases are TGTGCCAGCAGCCAAGGACGGCTGGTGGAAGCAGATACGCAGTATTTT. The gene calls are TRBV3-1 (or the pseudogene TRBV3-2) and TRBJ2-3, with no clear D. The germline CDR1 and CDR2 sequences are LGHDT and YNNKEL (reference sequence). The CDR3 is made up of 16 amino acids. Trimming took off 1 base at V and 4 bases at J, with 15 bases between the two ends.

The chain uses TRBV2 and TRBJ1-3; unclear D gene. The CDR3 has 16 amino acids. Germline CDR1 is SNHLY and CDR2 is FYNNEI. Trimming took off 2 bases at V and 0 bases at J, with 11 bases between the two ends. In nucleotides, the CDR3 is TGTGCCAGCAGTGAAACGTCAGCGCGCTCTGGAAACACCATATATTTT. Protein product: CASSETSARSGNTIYF.

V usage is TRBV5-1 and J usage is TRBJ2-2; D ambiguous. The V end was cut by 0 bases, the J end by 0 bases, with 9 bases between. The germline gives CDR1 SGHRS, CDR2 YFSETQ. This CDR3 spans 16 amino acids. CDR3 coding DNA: TGCGCCAGCAGCTTGGCCGAAAGGGCGAACACCGGGGAGCTGTTTTTT. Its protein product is CASSLAERANTGELFF.